The text below deals with one TCR beta chain. The sample originates from a study of T-cell reconstitution after alpha-beta-depleted transplantation in children. The library targeted TCRbeta and was prepared with unique molecular identifiers. TCRdb used MiXCR to reprocess the PCR reads, holding one entry per CDR3 protein. The top ten hold about 4% of the sample, which has more than 550,000 distinct CDR3 sequences, roughly 10% seen once. This clonotype was obtained from a human donor who donated a stem cell graft to a child with acute myeloid leukemia. The source was PBMCs from the stem cell graft donor, collected from the stem cell graft.

The CDR3 nucleotides are TGTGCCAGGACAGAATCCCCCGAGACCCAGTACTTC. As protein: CARTESPETQYF. The genes are TRBV30 and TRBJ2-5; weak D call: TRBD1 (6 bases). V lost 8 bases to trimming and J lost 5 bases, with 15 bases between them. CDR1 is GTSNPN and CDR2 is SVGIG in the germline V gene (reference sequence). The CDR3 spans 12 residues.